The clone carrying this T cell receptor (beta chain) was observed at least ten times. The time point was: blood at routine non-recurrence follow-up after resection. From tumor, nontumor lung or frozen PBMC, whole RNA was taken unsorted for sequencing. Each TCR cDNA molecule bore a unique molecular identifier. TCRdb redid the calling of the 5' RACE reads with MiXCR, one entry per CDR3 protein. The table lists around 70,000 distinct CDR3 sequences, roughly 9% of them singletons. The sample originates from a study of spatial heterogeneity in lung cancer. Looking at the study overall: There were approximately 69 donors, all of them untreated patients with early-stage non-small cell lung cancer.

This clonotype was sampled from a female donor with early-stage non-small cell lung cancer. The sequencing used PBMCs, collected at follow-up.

The CDR3 reads CASSPRFGTASYEQYF. DNA for the CDR3: TGTGCCAGCTCCCCGAGGTTCGGGACAGCGTCCTACGAGCAGTACTTC. V and J are TRBV18 and TRBJ2-7; 7 nucleotides agree with TRBD1. The CDR3 totals 16 residues. J lost 1 base, V lost 6 bases, and 12 bases had no gene match. Looked up from germline, CDR1 is KGHSH and CDR2 is LQKENI.